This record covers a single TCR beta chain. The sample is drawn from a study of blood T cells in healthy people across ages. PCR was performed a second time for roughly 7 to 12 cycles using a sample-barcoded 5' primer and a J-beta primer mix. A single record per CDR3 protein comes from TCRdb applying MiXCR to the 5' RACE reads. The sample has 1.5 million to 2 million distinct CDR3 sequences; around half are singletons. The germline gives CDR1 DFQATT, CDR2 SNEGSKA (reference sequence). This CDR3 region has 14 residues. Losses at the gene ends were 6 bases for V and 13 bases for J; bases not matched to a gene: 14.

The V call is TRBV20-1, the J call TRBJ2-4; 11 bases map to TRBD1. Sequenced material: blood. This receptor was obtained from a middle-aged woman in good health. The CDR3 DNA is TGCAGTGCAGCAACACCGGGACAGGGGGGATTGCAGTACTTC. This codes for CSAATPGQGGLQYF.